What follows is one TCR beta chain and its context. Its cognate antigen has yet to be identified. The input lacks base qualities; no much larger clone sits a single base away. Library preparation employed the immunoSEQ multiplex PCR assay. DNA from the cultured, isolated CD4+ T cells was subjected to TCR beta CDR3 sequencing. Under the source paper's analysis protocol: Non-productive TCR sequences were discarded, and reads were trimmed to the CDR3 region, with only CDR3s of 7 or more amino acids retained. Antigen-specific clonotypes were identified with the MANAFEST web app by comparing expansion in peptide wells against reference cultures. To be called positive, a clone needed expansion at FDR<0.05 compared with the reference and with all other wells, an odds ratio greater than 5, and a frequency greater than 0.1% in two replicate wells. A clonotype was defined as cross-reactive if the clonotype was significantly expanded both in SARS-CoV-2 spike wells and in at least one common cold coronavirus spike condition. Levenshtein distance calculated with the stringdist R package was used to assess CDR3 similarity, and unrooted trees were constructed with ape in R 3.6.1. Held by TCRdb, this immuneACCESS table contains in-frame sequences only and omits some clones. Under half of the omission traces to an unresolved V gene where checked; the cause of the rest is unknown. V and J calls and clone size follow that table, whereas D and trimming were derived from the DNA. The sample yields tens of thousands of clones; about 86% were counted once. The top ten hold roughly 1.2% of the sample.

This entry is derived from a study of vaccination effects on CD4 cells after COVID-19 (dated by TCRdb to the early 2020s). About the study as a whole: Post-vaccine samples across the study were collected a median of 72 days after the second dose, with a range of 14 to 241. SARS-CoV-2 spike-specific CD4+ TCR repertoires were compared before and after mRNA vaccination in COVID-19 convalescent patients and in infection-naive vaccine recipients. A total of 10 COVID-19 convalescent patients and a handful of SARS-CoV-2-naive healthy vaccine recipients were included in the full study. Cultures from other donors in the study were sequenced using the Oncomine TCR Beta short-read assay on an Illumina iSeq 100.

The ViraFEST assay stimulated PBMC with viral peptide pools and then used TCR sequencing to identify antigen-specific CD4+ T cell clonotypes by expansion. After more than nine days of culture, CD4+ T cells were isolated with the EasySep CD4+ T cell isolation kit. Each participant got two doses of an mRNA SARS-CoV-2 vaccine, either BNT162b2 or mRNA-1273. None of the healthy vaccine recipients had a prior SARS-CoV-2 infection, which was confirmed by nucleocapsid antibody tests that came back negative both before and after vaccination. Some 2 million PBMC per well were cultured with approximately 10 ug/ml peptides in IMDM containing approximately 4.5% human AB serum, about 10 IU/ml IL-2 and gentamicin. Half of the culture medium was replaced with fresh IL-2-containing medium on days 3 and 7. Unless noted otherwise, every peptide stimulation condition was grown in triplicate wells. PBMC were separated from whole blood using Ficoll-Paque Plus gradient centrifugation and were then either cryopreserved at -140C or used fresh. The spike proteins of SARS-CoV-2 and of the common cold coronaviruses HCoV-NL63, HCoV-OC43 and HCoV-229E were spanned by overlapping peptide pools. Genomic DNA was extracted from cultured CD4+ T cells with the QIAamp micro DNA kit.

General findings and caveats noted by the study authors: Only a small number of convalescent patients were included, and no early post-infection timepoints were available, which limited the study. In healthy vaccine recipients, vaccine-induced clones were almost all SARS-CoV-2 mono-reactive, with only 1 of 255 cross-reactive with common cold coronaviruses. Both infection-induced and vaccine-induced clones contracted markedly at late post-vaccination timepoints, which is consistent with waning T cell responses.

The origin of this receptor is a human donor who received a COVID-19 vaccine. The sequences come from CD4+ T cells from PBMCs cultured with HCoV-229E spike peptides, collected after COVID-19 vaccination. In the paper's terms, the cell subset or site label means: HCoV-229E spike overlapping peptide pool stimulation.

The CDR3 region reads CATSDPLGAQYF. The nucleotides read TGTGCCACCAGTGACCCCTTGGGCGCGCAGTATTTT. Rearrangement joined TRBV24-1 to TRBJ2-3; the D segment cannot be called with confidence. Reading from cysteine to phenylalanine, the CDR3 counts 12 amino acids. The kept DNA is CDR3 alone, 36 bases in frame from the first base. Trimming removed 4 bases from V and 10 bases from J, leaving 11 bases between the germline ends. The germline V gene gives CDR1 as KGHDR and CDR2 as SFDVKD.